The following is a T cell receptor (beta chain) sequence with its context. This record comes from a study of T cell changes during pregnancy in multiple sclerosis. This table comes from immunoSEQ multiplex PCR, and its TCRdb copy is limited to in-frame clones, with some not included. The sample contains over 50,000 clones, 80% to 95% of which appear only once. The germline V gene has CDR1 SGHRS and CDR2 YFSETQ. V was trimmed by 2 bases and J by 4 bases, leaving 19 bases between them. CDR3 length: 17 amino acids. The chain carries TRBV5-1 and TRBJ2-1; no reliable D call. The specimen comprised peripheral blood, sampled in the first trimester of pregnancy. The source of this sequence is a female donor with multiple sclerosis, enrolled in a pregnancy study. The CDR3 coding sequence is TGCGCCAGCAGCTTAAACCCTCCGGGTGAGTCTTACAATGAGCAGTTCTTC. This sequence encodes CASSLNPPGESYNEQFF.